One sample yielded the 16 T cell receptor beta chains listed below, sequenced in a study of CD8+ T cells in alopecia areata. Described treatment: oral pan-JAK inhibitor, 5-10 mg twice daily. In each case, RNA was isolated and then reverse transcribed into cDNA as the sequencing template. The assay was immunoSEQ multiplex PCR, and TCRdb's table has in-frame clones only and misses some. The sample shows 190,000 or so clones, about 60% of them seen only once. Sequenced here: CD8+ T cells sorted from blood, sampled at week 24, from a patient treated with tofacitinib. The source is a human donor with alopecia areata.

The V gene is TRBV27, the J gene TRBJ2-3; D is undetermined. The germline V gene has CDR1 MNHEY and CDR2 SMNVEV (reference sequence). V was clipped by 8 bases and J by 4 bases, with 4 bases between them. CDR3 length: 10 residues. CDR3: CASGPDTQYF. In DNA, the CDR3 is TGTGCCAGCGGGCCAGATACGCAGTATTTT.

The J gene is TRBJ1-4, the V gene TRBV13, with TRBD1 identical over 9 bases. Germline values: CDR1 PRHDT, CDR2 FYEKMQ (reference sequence). V gave up 6 bases and J gave up 8 bases; unmatched junction bases: 7. There are 14 residues in the CDR3. The CDR3 DNA sequence: TGTGCCAGCAGTTCACAGGGGGCGCTGGAAAAACTGTTTTTT. This encodes CASSSQGALEKLFF. Drawing the rest from reference TRBV13 and TRBJ1-4, the complete variable domain is AAGVIQSPRHLIKEKRETATLKCYPIPRHDTVYWYQQGPGQDPQFLISFYEKMQSDKGSIPDRFSAQQFSDYHSELNMSSLELGDSALYFCASSSQGALEKLFFGSGTQLSVL.

As to this clone: Distinct nucleotide sequences in the sample also encode this CDR3. The V call is TRBV5-1, the J call TRBJ2-7; 7 bases agree with TRBD1. V was clipped by 0 bases and J by 3 bases; unmatched bases: 3. The CDR3 is 14 amino acids. Germline CDR1 is SGHRS and CDR2 is YFSETQ. CDR3 bases: TGCGCCAGCAGCTTGGGAGGGGGCAGCTACGAGCAGTACTTC. Its translation: CASSLGGGSYEQYF.

The chain links TRBV7-9 to TRBJ1-4; TRBD1 might be the D (6 bases). This CDR3 has 15 residues. CDR1 and CDR2 (germline): SEHNR, FQNEAQ (reference sequence). V was clipped by 5 bases and J by 6 bases, with 16 bases between them. CDR3 residues: CASSLLTGSDEKLFF. The DNA of the CDR3 is TGTGCCAGCAGCCTTTTGACAGGATCAGATGAAAAACTGTTTTTT.

The J gene is TRBJ2-5, the V gene TRBV12-5; TRBD2 agrees at 7 bases. Germline V gives CDR1 LGHNT, CDR2 FRNRAP. CDR3 length: 14 residues. Trimming took 7 bases from V and 5 from J; bases not matched to a gene: 10. CDR3 loop: CASAETTGGETQYF. In nucleotides, the CDR3 is TGTGCTAGTGCCGAGACAACCGGGGGGGAGACCCAGTACTTC.

The V call is TRBV5-6, the J call TRBJ2-3; 10 bases are shared with TRBD2. The CDR3 runs 17 residues. The germline V gene encodes CDR1 SGHDT and CDR2 YYEEEE. Losses at the gene ends were 4 bases for V and 4 bases for J; bases not matched to a gene: 12. The CDR3 coding sequence is TGTGCCAGCAGCCAACCTACCAGCGGGGGGGCCCCAGATACGCAGTATTTT. This translates into CASSQPTSGGAPDTQYF.

The chain recombines TRBV4-1 with TRBJ1-4; TRBD1 matches 7 bases. This CDR3 spans 13 amino acids. CDR1 is MGHRA, CDR2 YSYEKL, per germline. V dropped 1 base and J dropped 7; count of bases not matched to a gene: 0. CDR3 sequence reads: CASSQGDSEKLFF. CDR3 coding DNA: TGCGCCAGCAGCCAAGGGGACAGTGAAAAACTGTTTTTT.

The chain couples TRBV30 to TRBJ2-3; TRBD2 aligns across 11 bases. This CDR3 has 18 residues. CDR1 is GTSNPN, CDR2 SVGIG, per germline (reference sequence). V lost 0 bases, J lost 5 bases, and 13 bases stayed unmatched. CDR3 protein: CAWSVGLRLAGFKDTQYF. The CDR3 region has the DNA TGTGCCTGGAGTGTGGGACTCCGACTAGCGGGGTTTAAAGATACGCAGTATTTT. The full variable domain, with the rest looked up from reference TRBV30 and TRBJ2-3, is SQTIHQWPATLVQPVGSPLSLECTVEGTSNPNLYWYRQAAGRGLQLLFYSVGIGQISSEVPQNLSASRPQDRQFILSSKKLLLSDSGFYLCAWSVGLRLAGFKDTQYFGPGTRLTVL.

Concerning this clone: The CDR3 does not end in the conserved phenylalanine or tryptophan, so this is likely a read error. The V gene is TRBV27, the J gene TRBJ1-6; perhaps TRBD1 as D (5 bases). In germline, CDR1 is MNHEY, CDR2 SMNVEV (reference sequence). V dropped 5 bases and J dropped 7 bases, with 12 bases sitting between them. The CDR3 extends over 14 amino acids. For the CDR3, the DNA is TGTGCCAGCAGTGACGGGACTGCCAATTCACCCCTCCACTCT. Amino acids: CASSDGTANSPLHS.

The chain joins TRBV2 to TRBJ1-1; D unclear. This CDR3 is built from 13 residues. With 8 bases removed from V and 4 bases from J, the gap between germline ends came to 14 bases. Germline V gene lookup returns CDR1 SNHLY and CDR2 FYNNEI. The CDR3 reads CASQLGRSTEAFF. The CDR3 coding sequence is TGTGCCAGCCAATTAGGGAGGAGCACTGAAGCTTTCTTT.

The chain carries TRBV25-1 and TRBJ2-3; perhaps TRBD2 as D (7 bases). Germline CDR1 is MGHDK and CDR2 is SYGVNS. The length of the CDR3 is 16 residues. Trimming took 5 bases from V and 6 from J, leaving 21 bases between them. CDR3 residues: CASSPRGGGPWDTQYF. The CDR3 bases are TGTGCCAGCAGTCCTCGGGGAGGGGGGCCTTGGGATACGCAGTATTTT. Drawing the rest from reference TRBV25-1 and TRBJ2-3, the complete variable domain is EADIYQTPRYLVIGTGKKITLECSQTMGHDKMYWYQQDPGMELHLIHYSYGVNSTEKGDLSSESTVSRIRTEHFPLTLESARPSHTSQYLCASSPRGGGPWDTQYFGPGTRLTVL.

The rearrangement uses TRBV11-2 and TRBJ2-1; D gene unclear. The germline V and J ends were trimmed by 4 bases and 10 bases, with 11 bases remaining between them. Looked up from germline, CDR1 is SGHAT and CDR2 is FQNNGV. This CDR3 comprises 12 residues. CDR3 DNA sequence: TGTGCCAGCAGCTGGGCGCCGCCGGAGCAGTTCTTC. Translating it yields CASSWAPPEQFF.

This sequence joins TRBV13 and TRBJ1-1, with a weak D call TRBD1 (6 bases). CDR1 is PRHDT, CDR2 FYEKMQ, per germline (reference sequence). With 3 bases removed from V and 5 bases from J, the gap between germline ends came to 13 bases. The CDR3 contains 14 residues. The CDR3 DNA is TGTGCCAGCAGCTTGGGGGCAGGGCGTACTGAAGCTTTCTTT. This codes for CASSLGAGRTEAFF.

There are a few counts of this clone. The rearrangement uses TRBV9 and TRBJ2-5; D gene ambiguous. V lost 6 bases and J 2 bases, leaving 14 bases between the germline ends. In germline, CDR1 is SGDLS, CDR2 YYNGEE. The CDR3 consists of 14 residues. The CDR3 sequence is CASTHRDKQETQYF. The CDR3 DNA sequence: TGTGCCAGCACCCACCGTGACAAGCAAGAGACCCAGTACTTC.

J is TRBJ1-5 and V is TRBV29-1; D gene ambiguous. The CDR3 is 13 residues long. CDR1 is SQVTM and CDR2 is ANQGSEA in the germline V gene. Trimming pared 4 bases from V and 3 bases from J, leaving 10 bases between. The CDR3 DNA follows: TGCAGCGTTGTAGGTGGGAACAATCAGCCCCAGCATTTT. It yields the protein CSVVGGNNQPQHF. The full variable domain, completed using reference TRBV29-1 and TRBJ1-5, is SAVISQKPSRDICQRGTSLTIQCQVDSQVTMMFWYRQQPGQSLTLIATANQGSEATYESGFVIDKFPISRPNLTFSTLTVSNMSPEDSSIYLCSVVGGNNQPQHFGDGTRLSIL.

CDR3: CASSLGGQYEQYF. The CDR3 bases are TGTGCCAGCAGCTTAGGAGGACAGTACGAGCAGTACTTC. The chain joins TRBV7-9 to TRBJ2-7; D might be TRBD1 (6 bases). Germline CDR1 SEHNR, CDR2 FQNEAQ (reference sequence). The CDR3 contains 13 residues. Trimming cost V 1 base and J 4 bases, with 8 bases left between them.